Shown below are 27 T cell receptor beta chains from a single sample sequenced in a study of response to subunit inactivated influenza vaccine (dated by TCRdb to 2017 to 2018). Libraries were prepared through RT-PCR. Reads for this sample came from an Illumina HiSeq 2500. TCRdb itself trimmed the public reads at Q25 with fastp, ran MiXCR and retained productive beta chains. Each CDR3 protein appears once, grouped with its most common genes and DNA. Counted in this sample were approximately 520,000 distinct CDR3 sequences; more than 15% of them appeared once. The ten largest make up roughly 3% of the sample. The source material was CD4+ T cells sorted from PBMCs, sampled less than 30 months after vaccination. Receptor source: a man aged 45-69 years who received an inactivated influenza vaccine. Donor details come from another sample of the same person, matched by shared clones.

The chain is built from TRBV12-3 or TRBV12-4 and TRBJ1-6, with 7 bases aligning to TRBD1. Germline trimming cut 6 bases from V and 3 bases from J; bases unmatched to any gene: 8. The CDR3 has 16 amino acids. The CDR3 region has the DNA TGTGCCAGCAGCCCCGCAGGGGGTATCTATAATTCACCCCTCCACTTT. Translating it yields CASSPAGGIYNSPLHF.

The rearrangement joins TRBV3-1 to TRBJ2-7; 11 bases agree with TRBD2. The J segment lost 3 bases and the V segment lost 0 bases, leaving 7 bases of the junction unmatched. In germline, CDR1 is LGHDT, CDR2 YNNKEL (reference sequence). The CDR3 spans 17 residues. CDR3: CASSQDLASGGIYEQYF. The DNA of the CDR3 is TGTGCCAGCAGCCAAGATCTGGCTAGCGGGGGGATCTACGAGCAGTACTTC.

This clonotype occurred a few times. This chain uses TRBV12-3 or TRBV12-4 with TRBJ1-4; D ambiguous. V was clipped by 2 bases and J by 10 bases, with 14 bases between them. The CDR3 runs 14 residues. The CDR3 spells CASSLRAAGRKLFF. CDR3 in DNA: TGTGCCAGCAGTTTAAGGGCAGCCGGTAGAAAACTGTTTTTT.

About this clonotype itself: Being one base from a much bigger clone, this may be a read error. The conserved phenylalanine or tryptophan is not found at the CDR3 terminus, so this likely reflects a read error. The chain's CDR3 is CASSRSSTAEQYC. CDR3 nucleotide sequence: TGTGCCAGCAGCAGGAGCTCAACGGCCGAGCAGTACTGC. V usage is TRBV14 and J usage is TRBJ2-7; no clear D gene. The CDR3 extends over 13 amino acids. Per the germline V gene, CDR1 is SGHDN and CDR2 is FVKESK. Between the trimmed V and J ends, which lost 5 bases and 6 bases, there was a span of 14 bases.

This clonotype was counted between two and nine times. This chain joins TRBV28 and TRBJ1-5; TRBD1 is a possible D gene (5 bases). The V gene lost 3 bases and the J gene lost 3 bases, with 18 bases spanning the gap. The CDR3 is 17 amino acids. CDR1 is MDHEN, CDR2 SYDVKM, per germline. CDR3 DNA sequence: TGTGCCAGCAGTTTTGTGGCCCCAGGGCTCACCAATCAGCCCCAGCATTTT. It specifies CASSFVAPGLTNQPQHF.

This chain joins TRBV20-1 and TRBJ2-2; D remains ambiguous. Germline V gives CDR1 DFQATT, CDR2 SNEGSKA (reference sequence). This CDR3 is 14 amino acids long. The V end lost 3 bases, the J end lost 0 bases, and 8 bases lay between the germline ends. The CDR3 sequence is CSASVQTNTGELFF. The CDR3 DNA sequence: TGCAGTGCTAGCGTGCAAACGAACACCGGGGAGCTGTTTTTT.

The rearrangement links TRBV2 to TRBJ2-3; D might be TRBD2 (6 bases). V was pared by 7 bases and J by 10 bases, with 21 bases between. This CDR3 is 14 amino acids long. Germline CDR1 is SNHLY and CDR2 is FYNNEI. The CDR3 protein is CASTASVGRVAQYF. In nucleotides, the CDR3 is TGTGCCAGCACGGCTAGCGTGGGACGTGTTGCGCAGTATTTT. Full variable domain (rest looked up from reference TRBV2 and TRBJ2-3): EPEVTQTPSHQVTQMGQEVILRCVPISNHLYFYWYRQILGQKVEFLVSFYNNEISEKSEIFDDQFSVERPDGSNFTLKIRSTKLEDSAMYFCASTASVGRVAQYFGPGTRLTVL.

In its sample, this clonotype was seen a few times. This CDR3 reads CASSPSRGLTDTQYF. The CDR3 DNA sequence: TGTGCCAGCTCACCTTCTCGGGGGCTCACAGATACGCAGTATTTT. This chain joins TRBV18 and TRBJ2-3; either TRBD1 or TRBD2 may supply D (6 bases each). The CDR3 is 15 residues long. Trimming cost V 3 bases and J 2 bases, with 12 bases left between them. In germline, CDR1 is KGHSH, CDR2 LQKENI.

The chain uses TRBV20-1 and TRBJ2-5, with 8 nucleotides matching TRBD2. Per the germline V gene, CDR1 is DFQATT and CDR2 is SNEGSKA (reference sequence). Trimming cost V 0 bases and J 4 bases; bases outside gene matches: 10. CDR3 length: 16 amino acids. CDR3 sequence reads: CSARDSDSGTGETQYF. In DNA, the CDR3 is TGCAGTGCTAGAGATTCCGATAGCGGGACTGGAGAGACCCAGTACTTC.

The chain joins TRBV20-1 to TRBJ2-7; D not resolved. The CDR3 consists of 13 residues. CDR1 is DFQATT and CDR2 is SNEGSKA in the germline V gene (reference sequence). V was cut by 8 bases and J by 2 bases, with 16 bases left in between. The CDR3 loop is CSTPGVLAYEQYF. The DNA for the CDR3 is TGCAGTACCCCTGGGGTTCTCGCCTACGAGCAGTACTTC.

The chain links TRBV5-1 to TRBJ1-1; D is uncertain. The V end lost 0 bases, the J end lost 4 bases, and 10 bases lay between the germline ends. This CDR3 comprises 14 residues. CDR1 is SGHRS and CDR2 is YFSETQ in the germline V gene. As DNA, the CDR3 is TGCGCCAGCAGCTTGGAAGTGGGATCCACTGAAGCTTTCTTT. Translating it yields CASSLEVGSTEAFF. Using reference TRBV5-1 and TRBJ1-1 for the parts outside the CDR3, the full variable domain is KAGVTQTPRYLIKTRGQQVTLSCSPISGHRSVSWYQQTPGQGLQFLFEYFSETQRNKGNFPGRFSGRQFSNSRSEMNVSTLELGDSALYLCASSLEVGSTEAFFGQGTRLTVV.

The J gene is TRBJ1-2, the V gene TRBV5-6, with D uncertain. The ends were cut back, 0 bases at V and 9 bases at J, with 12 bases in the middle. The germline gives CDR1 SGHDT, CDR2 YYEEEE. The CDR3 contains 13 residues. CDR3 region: CASSLAQRESYTF. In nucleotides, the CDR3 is TGTGCCAGCAGCTTGGCCCAAAGGGAGAGCTACACCTTC. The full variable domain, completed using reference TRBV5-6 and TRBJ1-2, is DAGVTQSPTHLIKTRGQQVTLRCSPKSGHDTVSWYQQALGQGPQFIFQYYEEEERQRGNFPDRFSGHQFPNYSSELNVNALLLGDSALYLCASSLAQRESYTFGSGTRLTVV.

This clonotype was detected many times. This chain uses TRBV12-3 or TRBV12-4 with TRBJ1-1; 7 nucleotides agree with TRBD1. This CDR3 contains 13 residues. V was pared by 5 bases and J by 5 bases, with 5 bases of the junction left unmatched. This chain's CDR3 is CASSRQGRTEAFF. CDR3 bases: TGTGCCAGCAGTCGACAGGGTAGGACTGAAGCTTTCTTT.

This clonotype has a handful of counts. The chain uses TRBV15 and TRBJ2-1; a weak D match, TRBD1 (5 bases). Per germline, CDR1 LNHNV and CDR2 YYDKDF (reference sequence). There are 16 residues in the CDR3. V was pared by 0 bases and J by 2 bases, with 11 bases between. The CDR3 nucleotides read TGTGCCACCAGCAGAGAAAGGGGTACCCCCTACAATGAGCAGTTCTTC. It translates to CATSRERGTPYNEQFF.

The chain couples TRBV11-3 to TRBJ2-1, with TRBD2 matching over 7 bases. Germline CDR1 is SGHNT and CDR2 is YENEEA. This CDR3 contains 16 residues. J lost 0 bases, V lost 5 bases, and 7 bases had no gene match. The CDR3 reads CASSKGRGDSYNEQFF. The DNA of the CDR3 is TGTGCCAGCAGCAAGGGCCGGGGGGACTCCTACAATGAGCAGTTCTTC.

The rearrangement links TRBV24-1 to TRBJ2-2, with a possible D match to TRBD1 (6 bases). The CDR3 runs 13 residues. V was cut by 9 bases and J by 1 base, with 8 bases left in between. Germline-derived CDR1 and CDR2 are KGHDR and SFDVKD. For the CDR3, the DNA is TGTGCCACCGGGACAAGGAACACCGGGGAGCTGTTTTTT. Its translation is CATGTRNTGELFF.

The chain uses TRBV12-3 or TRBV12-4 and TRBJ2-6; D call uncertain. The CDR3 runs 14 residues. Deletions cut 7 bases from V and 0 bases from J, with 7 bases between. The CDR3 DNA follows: TGTGCCAGCACCCCCGTCTCTGGGGCCAACGTCCTGACTTTC. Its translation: CASTPVSGANVLTF.

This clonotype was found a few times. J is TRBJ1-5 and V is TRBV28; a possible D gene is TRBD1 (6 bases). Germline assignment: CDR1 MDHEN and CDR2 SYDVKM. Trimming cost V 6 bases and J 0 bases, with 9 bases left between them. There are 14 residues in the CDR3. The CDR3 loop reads CASREQGSNQPQHF. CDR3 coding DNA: TGTGCCAGCAGAGAACAGGGTAGCAATCAGCCCCAGCATTTT.

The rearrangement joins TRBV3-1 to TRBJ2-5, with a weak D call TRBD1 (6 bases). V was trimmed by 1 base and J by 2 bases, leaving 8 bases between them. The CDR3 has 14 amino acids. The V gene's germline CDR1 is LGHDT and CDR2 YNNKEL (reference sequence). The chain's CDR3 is CASSQAGVQETQYF. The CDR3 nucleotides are TGTGCCAGCAGCCAAGCAGGGGTACAAGAGACCCAGTACTTC.

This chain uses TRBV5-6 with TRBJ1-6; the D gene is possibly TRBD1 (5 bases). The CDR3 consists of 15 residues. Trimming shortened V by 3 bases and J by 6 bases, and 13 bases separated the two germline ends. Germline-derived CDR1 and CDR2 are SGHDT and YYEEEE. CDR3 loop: CASSSAPGRNSPLHF. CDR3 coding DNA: TGTGCCAGCAGCTCAGCTCCGGGACGTAATTCACCCCTCCACTTT.

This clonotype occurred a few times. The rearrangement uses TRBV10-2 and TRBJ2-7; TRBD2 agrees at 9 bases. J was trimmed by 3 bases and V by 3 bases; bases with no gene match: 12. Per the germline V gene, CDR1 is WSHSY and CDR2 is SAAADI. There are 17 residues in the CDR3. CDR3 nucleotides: TGCGCCAGCAGTGATTTTGGGCGTAGCGGGAGTTTCTACGAGCAGTACTTC. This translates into CASSDFGRSGSFYEQYF.

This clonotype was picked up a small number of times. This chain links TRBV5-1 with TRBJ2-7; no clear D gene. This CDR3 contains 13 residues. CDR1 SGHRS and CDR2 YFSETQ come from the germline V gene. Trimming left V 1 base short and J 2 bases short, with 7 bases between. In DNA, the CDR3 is TGCGCCAGCAGCTTGTGGAGACCCTACGAGCAGTACTTC. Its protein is CASSLWRPYEQYF.

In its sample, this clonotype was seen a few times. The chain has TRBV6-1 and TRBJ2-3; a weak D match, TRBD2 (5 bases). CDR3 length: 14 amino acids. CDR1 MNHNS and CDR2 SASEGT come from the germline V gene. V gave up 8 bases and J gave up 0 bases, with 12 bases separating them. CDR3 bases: TGTGCCAGCTTGGGCGGGTCTAGCACAGATACGCAGTATTTT. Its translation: CASLGGSSTDTQYF.

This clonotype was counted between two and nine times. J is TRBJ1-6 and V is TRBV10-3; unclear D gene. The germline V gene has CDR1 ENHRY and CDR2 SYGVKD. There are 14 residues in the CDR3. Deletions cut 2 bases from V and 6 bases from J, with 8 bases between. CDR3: CAISEARINSPLHF. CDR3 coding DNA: TGTGCCATCAGTGAGGCCAGGATTAATTCACCCCTCCACTTT.

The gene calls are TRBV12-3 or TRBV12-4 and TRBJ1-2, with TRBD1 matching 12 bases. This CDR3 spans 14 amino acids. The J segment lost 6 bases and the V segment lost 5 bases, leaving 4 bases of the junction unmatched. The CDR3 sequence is CASSAGDRGHGYTF. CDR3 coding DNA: TGTGCCAGCAGTGCGGGGGACAGGGGGCATGGCTACACCTTC.

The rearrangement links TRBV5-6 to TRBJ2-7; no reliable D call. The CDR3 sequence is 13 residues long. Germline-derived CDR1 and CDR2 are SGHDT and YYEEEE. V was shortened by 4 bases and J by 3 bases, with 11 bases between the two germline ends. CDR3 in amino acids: CASSPPLLYEQYF. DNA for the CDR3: TGTGCCAGCAGCCCCCCCCTCCTCTACGAGCAGTACTTC.

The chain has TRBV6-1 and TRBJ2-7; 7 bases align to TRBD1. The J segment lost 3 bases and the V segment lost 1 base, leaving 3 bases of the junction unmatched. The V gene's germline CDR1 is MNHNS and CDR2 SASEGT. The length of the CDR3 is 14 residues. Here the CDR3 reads CASSEVRGFYEQYF. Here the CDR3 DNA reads TGTGCCAGCAGTGAAGTCAGGGGGTTCTACGAGCAGTACTTC.